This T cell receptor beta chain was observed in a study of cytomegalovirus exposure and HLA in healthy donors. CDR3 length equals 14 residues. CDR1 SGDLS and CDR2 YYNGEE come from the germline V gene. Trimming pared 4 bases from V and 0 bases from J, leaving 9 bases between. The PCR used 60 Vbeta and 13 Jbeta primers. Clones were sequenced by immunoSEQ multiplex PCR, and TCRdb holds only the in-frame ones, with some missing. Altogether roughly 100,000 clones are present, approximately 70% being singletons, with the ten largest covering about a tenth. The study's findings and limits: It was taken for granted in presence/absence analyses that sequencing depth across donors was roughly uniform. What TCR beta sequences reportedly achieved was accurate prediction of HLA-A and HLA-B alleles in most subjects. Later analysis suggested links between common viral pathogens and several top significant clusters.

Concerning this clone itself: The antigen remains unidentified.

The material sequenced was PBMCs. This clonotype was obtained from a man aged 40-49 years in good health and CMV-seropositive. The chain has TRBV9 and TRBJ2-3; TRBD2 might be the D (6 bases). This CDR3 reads CASSIGTSTDTQYF. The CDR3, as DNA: TGTGCCAGCAGCATCGGGACTAGCACAGATACGCAGTATTTT.